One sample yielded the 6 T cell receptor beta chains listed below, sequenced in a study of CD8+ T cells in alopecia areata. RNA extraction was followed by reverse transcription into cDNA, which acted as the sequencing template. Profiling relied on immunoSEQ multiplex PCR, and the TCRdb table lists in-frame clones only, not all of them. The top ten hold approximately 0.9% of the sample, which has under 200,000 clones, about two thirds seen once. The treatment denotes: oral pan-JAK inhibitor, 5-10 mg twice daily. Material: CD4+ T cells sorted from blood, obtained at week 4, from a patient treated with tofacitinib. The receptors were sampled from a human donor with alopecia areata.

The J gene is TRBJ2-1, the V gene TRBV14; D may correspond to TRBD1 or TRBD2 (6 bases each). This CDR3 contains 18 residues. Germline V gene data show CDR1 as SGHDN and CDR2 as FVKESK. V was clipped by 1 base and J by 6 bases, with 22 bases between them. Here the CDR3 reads CASSQGGASAYAGNEQFF. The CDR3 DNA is TGTGCCAGCAGCCAAGGGGGGGCTAGCGCCTACGCAGGCAATGAGCAGTTCTTC.

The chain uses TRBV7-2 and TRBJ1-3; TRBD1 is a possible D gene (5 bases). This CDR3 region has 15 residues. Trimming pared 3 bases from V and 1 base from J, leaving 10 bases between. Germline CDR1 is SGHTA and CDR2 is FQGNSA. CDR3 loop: CASSFGHASGNTIYF. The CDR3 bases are TGTGCCAGCAGCTTCGGACACGCATCTGGAAACACCATATATTTT.

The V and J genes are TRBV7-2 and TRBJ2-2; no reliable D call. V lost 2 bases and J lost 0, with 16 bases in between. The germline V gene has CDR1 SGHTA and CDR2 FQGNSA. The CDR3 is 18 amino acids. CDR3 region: CASSLFRVETSNTGELFF. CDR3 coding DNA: TGTGCCAGCAGCTTATTTCGTGTGGAGACATCGAACACCGGGGAGCTGTTTTTT.

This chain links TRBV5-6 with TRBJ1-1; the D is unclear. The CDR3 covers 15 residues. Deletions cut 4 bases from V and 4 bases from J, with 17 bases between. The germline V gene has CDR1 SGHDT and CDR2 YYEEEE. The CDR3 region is CASSLKPLGSTEAFF. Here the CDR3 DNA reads TGTGCCAGCAGCCTGAAGCCCCTTGGGAGCACTGAAGCTTTCTTT.

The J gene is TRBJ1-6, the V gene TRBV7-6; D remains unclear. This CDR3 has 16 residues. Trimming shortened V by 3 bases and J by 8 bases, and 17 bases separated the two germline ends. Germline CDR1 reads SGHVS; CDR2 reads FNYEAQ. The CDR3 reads CASSLGTASRYSPLHF. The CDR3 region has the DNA TGTGCCAGCAGCTTGGGTACGGCCTCGAGGTATTCACCCCTCCACTTT.

The CDR3 DNA sequence: TGTGCCAGCAGTTACTTAGCGGACTATGGCTACACCTTC. Protein product: CASSYLADYGYTF. The V and J genes are TRBV6-5 and TRBJ1-2; D gene ambiguous. The CDR3 covers 13 residues. Germline V CDR1 and CDR2: MNHEY, SVGAGI. Trimming pared 1 base from V and 3 bases from J, leaving 6 bases between.